Listed here is a single T cell receptor beta chain. This entry is derived from a study of blood T cell repertoires in COVID-19. Looking at the study overall: PBMCs, B-cell-depleted T cells, or T cells were the source of the cDNA or gDNA that made up the material.

The CDR3 runs to 16 residues. Germline CDR1 reads SNHLY; CDR2 reads FYNNEI. Trimming took off 1 base at V and 8 bases at J, with 20 bases between the two ends. Original data processing: Quantification of nucleated cells was approximated via reference gene primer amplification. Produced via immunoSEQ multiplex PCR; TCRdb's table is partial and in-frame only. That table furnishes V, J and clone size, whereas the DNA furnished D and trimming. Counted here are roughly 280,000 clones, nearly 90% occurring once; the ten biggest clones make up 1.9%. Grouping used clinical history reported by participants in a survey and questionnaire.

The rearrangement uses TRBV2 and TRBJ1-2, with D possibly TRBD1 on 5 matching bases. Source material: PBMCs or T cells enriched from blood (not recorded which). This TCR came from a woman aged 55-69 years who had recovered from COVID-19. The DNA of the CDR3 is TGTGCCAGCAGTGAAGGTGCAGTTAGGGGTGGGGAAGGCTACACCTTC. Translated, it gives CASSEGAVRGGEGYTF.